Described below is a single TCR beta chain sequence and its context. The antigen is unknown. Trimming left V 3 bases short and J 8 bases short, with 26 bases between. The CDR3 runs 18 residues. CDR1 is LNHDA and CDR2 is SQIVND in the germline V gene (reference sequence). These data belong to a study of Ad26.COV2.S vaccination and SARS-CoV-2 variants. Study summary: Donor participated within the Ad26.COV2.S arm of the COV1001 trial. Administration of Ad26.COV2.S was intramuscular, either once or twice 56 days apart.

Notes on the study in general: Responses of T cells in total may have been underestimated by the TCR breadth and depth analyses.

Treatment defined: roughly 18 received Ad26.COV2.S at low or high dose, single or two shots; roughly 5 received placebo; per-sample allocation not given. Samples analyzed were those drawn on day 63 after the first vaccine or placebo injection. This adult donor, from Boston, was 18-55 years old. Method: immunoSEQ multiplex PCR; TCRdb's copy keeps in-frame clones and lacks some. The sample lists about 350,000 clones, approximately 86% occurring once. V and J are TRBV19 and TRBJ2-1; the D call may be TRBD1 or TRBD2 (5 bases each). This TCR derives from a person aged 18 to 59 who received the Ad26.COV2.S COVID-19 vaccine or a placebo. The specimen was peripheral blood, collected in a trial of Ad26.COV2.S vaccine versus placebo. The CDR3 DNA sequence: TGTGCCAGTAGTATTTCCCCCTTTGCGGTAGTACTGGGGGATGAGCAGTTCTTC. This codes for CASSISPFAVVLGDEQFF.